The 31 T cell receptor beta chains below were found in one sample sequenced in a study of preoperative IRX-2 immunotherapy in early breast cancer. Stated treatment: preoperative locoregional IRX-2 cytokine immunotherapy. TCRdb's copy holds only in-frame clones and misses some; the assay was immunoSEQ multiplex PCR. The table has approximately 30,000 clones, roughly nine tenths seen once; the top ten hold 1.6%. The sample here was tumor tissue, taken after IRX-2 immunotherapy. These receptors were obtained from a human donor with breast cancer.

The J gene is TRBJ1-6, the V gene TRBV23-1; a possible D gene is TRBD1 (5 bases). TRBV23-1 belongs to the ORF category, with a function that is uncertain. With 6 bases removed from V and 6 bases from J, the gap between germline ends came to 18 bases. CDR3 length equals 16 residues. The CDR3 coding sequence is TGCGCCAGCAGCCAAGGGAGGGGACGGGGTAATTCACCCCTCCACTTT. Translation gives CASSQGRGRGNSPLHF.

The rearrangement links TRBV11-3 to TRBJ1-2; possibly TRBD1 for D (5 bases). There are 15 residues in the CDR3. V lost 3 bases, J lost 1 base, and 12 bases lay in between. Germline CDR1 reads SGHNT; CDR2 reads YENEEA. The CDR3 protein is CASSLFAGLNYGYTF. CDR3 bases: TGTGCCAGCAGCTTGTTCGCAGGGCTTAACTATGGCTACACCTTC.

The gene calls are TRBV12-5 and TRBJ1-3; D is possibly TRBD1 (5 bases). Germline V CDR1 and CDR2: LGHNT, FRNRAP. The CDR3 runs to 13 residues. The DNA of the CDR3 is TGTGCCAGCATGGCAGGGCCCGGAAACACCATATATTTT. Protein sequence: CASMAGPGNTIYF.

This sequence joins TRBV19 and TRBJ1-3; D remains ambiguous. V shed 5 bases and J shed 6 bases, with 14 bases lying between them. Germline V gives CDR1 LNHDA, CDR2 SQIVND (reference sequence). The CDR3 extends over 14 amino acids. CDR3 protein: CASSRGGSENTIYF. CDR3 nucleotides: TGTGCCAGTAGTCGAGGAGGGTCAGAAAACACCATATATTTT.

This clone was counted once. This chain uses TRBV6-8 with TRBJ2-7, with 11 positions matching TRBD2. The length of the CDR3 is 14 residues. Germline V gives CDR1 MNHGY, CDR2 SAAAGT. V was clipped by 6 bases and J by 2 bases; unmatched bases: 3. The CDR3 bases are TGTGCCAGCAGCGTACTAGCGGGAGCCTACGAGCAGTACTTC. Amino acid sequence: CASSVLAGAYEQYF.

J is TRBJ2-3 and V is TRBV11-3; D is tentatively TRBD1 or TRBD2 (5 bases each). The germline V gene encodes CDR1 SGHNT and CDR2 YENEEA. Trimming removed 5 bases at V and 0 bases at J, with 15 bases between. This CDR3 has 16 residues. The CDR3 loop reads CASSAALGVSTDTQYF. CDR3 in DNA: TGTGCCAGCAGCGCCGCGCTGGGGGTTAGCACAGATACGCAGTATTTT.

The CDR3 reads CASSMSGYGYTF. CDR3 sequence (DNA): TGTGCCAGTAGTATGTCTGGCTATGGCTACACCTTC. The V gene is TRBV19, the J gene TRBJ1-2; D uncertain. Germline CDR1 reads LNHDA; CDR2 reads SQIVND (reference sequence). The CDR3 has 12 residues. The V end was cut by 3 bases, the J end by 4 bases, with 6 bases between.

This clone was seen just once. An end of the junction differs from the germline gene, which may be a read error. The chain combines TRBV6-8 with TRBJ2-7, with D perhaps given as TRBD1 or TRBD2 (5 bases each). The germline V gene has CDR1 MNHGY and CDR2 SAAAGT. The CDR3 loop spans 16 amino acids. CDR3 bases: TGTGCCATCAGTGTTACTGCGCGAGGGGTGGTTTCCGAGCAGTACTTC. The encoded protein is CAISVTARGVVSEQYF.

This chain uses TRBV10-3 with TRBJ1-5, with D perhaps matching TRBD1 (5 bases). The V and J ends lost 2 bases and 4 bases respectively, with 9 bases between them. CDR3 length: 14 amino acids. CDR1 ENHRY and CDR2 SYGVKD come from the germline V gene. The CDR3 DNA follows: TGTGCCATCAGTGAGGGGGCGCGGAATCAGCCCCAGCATTTT. Translation: CAISEGARNQPQHF.

This clone was seen a single time. The chain combines TRBV30 with TRBJ2-2; perhaps TRBD2 as D (6 bases). Germline lookup yields CDR1 GTSNPN and CDR2 SVGIG (reference sequence). The CDR3 is 15 residues long. The ends were cut back, 3 bases at V and 0 bases at J, with 11 bases in the middle. Written as DNA, the CDR3 is TGTGCCTGGAGACCATCTAGCGCGAACACCGGGGAGCTGTTTTTT. It codes for CAWRPSSANTGELFF.

The chain employs TRBV11-3 and TRBJ2-4, with D unresolved. The CDR3 is made up of 15 amino acids. In germline, CDR1 is SGHNT, CDR2 YENEEA. V was clipped by 5 bases and J by 1 base, with 12 bases between them. DNA of the CDR3: TGTGCCAGCAGCAGCGCGGAGAATGCCAAAAACATTCAGTACTTC. It translates to CASSSAENAKNIQYF.

This clone is a singleton in its sample. The J gene is TRBJ1-2, the V gene TRBV18, with 8 bases fitting TRBD1. Germline CDR1 KGHSH, CDR2 LQKENI. The CDR3 is made up of 13 amino acids. J was trimmed by 6 bases and V by 2 bases; bases with no gene match: 2. This CDR3 is CASSPETGDGYTF. CDR3 nucleotide sequence: TGTGCCAGCTCACCAGAGACAGGGGATGGCTACACCTTC.

This chain joins TRBV6-8 and TRBJ1-2; D is undetermined. The CDR3 is 13 residues long. V gave up 5 bases and J gave up 8 bases, with 15 bases separating them. Germline V gives CDR1 MNHGY, CDR2 SAAAGT. The CDR3 DNA reads as TGTGCCAGCAGTGTAAACATCCTGGGAGGCTACACCTTC. Protein sequence: CASSVNILGGYTF.

The rearrangement links TRBV6-8 to TRBJ1-5; D gene uncertain. Germline assignment: CDR1 MNHGY and CDR2 SAAAGT. Trimming removed 5 bases from V and 0 bases from J, with 8 bases in between. The CDR3 extends over 14 amino acids. The CDR3 loop reads CASSRQASNQPQHF. CDR3 in DNA: TGTGCCAGCAGTCGCCAGGCTAGCAATCAGCCCCAGCATTTT.

This clone was observed once. V gene TRBV28 combines with J gene TRBJ1-3; no firm D call. The CDR3 consists of 17 residues. V lost 5 bases, J lost 0 bases, and 17 bases lay in between. The germline V gene encodes CDR1 MDHEN and CDR2 SYDVKM. CDR3 in amino acids: CASSPVRRPSSGNTIYF. CDR3 sequence (DNA): TGTGCCAGCAGTCCTGTGCGCCGGCCAAGCTCTGGAAACACCATATATTTT.

The chain joins TRBV10-2 to TRBJ1-2; D remains ambiguous. The CDR3 sequence is 12 residues long. Trimming removed 5 bases from V and 6 bases from J, with 10 bases in between. The V gene's germline CDR1 is WSHSY and CDR2 SAAADI. In nucleotides, the CDR3 is TGCGCCAGCAGTACCGCCGGGGATGGCTACACCTTC. This encodes CASSTAGDGYTF.

This sequence joins TRBV11-3 and TRBJ2-6; 7 bases match TRBD1. The CDR3 has 16 amino acids. Trimming cost V 4 bases and J 3 bases; bases outside gene matches: 6. Germline V CDR1 and CDR2: SGHNT, YENEEA. The CDR3 loop is CASSWDSFSGANVLTF. DNA for the CDR3: TGTGCCAGCAGCTGGGACAGTTTTAGTGGGGCCAACGTCCTGACTTTC.

This chain links TRBV7-6 with TRBJ1-6; 9 bases agree with TRBD1. With V trimmed by 5 bases and J by 8 bases, 19 bases remained unmatched. Germline V lookup: CDR1 SGHVS, CDR2 FNYEAQ. The CDR3 is 19 residues long. CDR3 sequence (DNA): TGTGCCAGCAGCCGAAGAGGTGTCCGGGACAGGGTAGTTGATTCACCCCTCCACTTT. It specifies CASSRRGVRDRVVDSPLHF.

The gene calls are TRBV12-2 and TRBJ1-3. TRBV12-2 is a pseudogene. This CDR3 is built from 16 residues. This chain's CDR3 is CATPRGSESSGNTIYF. The CDR3 DNA is TGTGCCACCCCGCGGGGATCAGAGAGCTCTGGAAACACCATATATTTT.

The genes are TRBV6-8 and TRBJ1-1; D is perhaps TRBD1 (5 bases). The V end was cut by 6 bases, the J end by 1 base, with 9 bases between. The CDR3 is made up of 13 amino acids. CDR1 and CDR2 (germline): MNHGY, SAAAGT. The CDR3 nucleotides are TGTGCCAGCAGGTGGCAGGGGAACACTGAAGCTTTCTTT. This encodes CASRWQGNTEAFF.

A single count supports this clone. The V gene is TRBV1, the J gene TRBJ1-2. TRBV1 has pseudogene status. The CDR3 totals 13 residues. CDR3 sequence reads: CASSQGIWGGYTF. The CDR3 bases are TGCGCCAGCAGCCAAGGGATCTGGGGAGGCTACACCTTC.

The J gene is TRBJ1-1, the V gene TRBV5-1; no definite D call. Germline CDR1 SGHRS, CDR2 YFSETQ. The CDR3 sequence is 16 residues long. V lost 0 bases to trimming and J lost 4 bases, with 16 bases between them. CDR3 nucleotide sequence: TGCGCCAGCAGCTTGGCACCAGTCAACCGATTCACTGAAGCTTTCTTT. The encoded protein is CASSLAPVNRFTEAFF.

The chain has TRBV19 and TRBJ2-1; D is possibly TRBD1 (6 bases). Germline CDR1 and CDR2: LNHDA and SQIVND (reference sequence). Trimming cost V 7 bases and J 1 base, with 14 bases left between them. The CDR3 is made up of 15 amino acids. CDR3 in DNA: TGTGCCAGTACCCAACAGGGAAGGTCCTACAATGAGCAGTTCTTC. Translation gives CASTQQGRSYNEQFF.

J is TRBJ1-1 and V is TRBV11-3, with 7 bases fitting TRBD1. Per the germline V gene, CDR1 is SGHNT and CDR2 is YENEEA. The J segment lost 0 bases and the V segment lost 5 bases, leaving 3 bases of the junction unmatched. This CDR3 has 14 residues. The CDR3 protein is CASSGQGVNTEAFF. The CDR3 DNA is TGTGCCAGCAGCGGCCAGGGGGTGAACACTGAAGCTTTCTTT.

The chain joins TRBV6-4 to TRBJ1-6; D is ambiguous. Germline V gene sequence: CDR1 MRHNA, CDR2 SNTAGT. V shed 5 bases and J shed 6 bases, with 17 bases lying between them. The CDR3 has 16 amino acids. In DNA, the CDR3 is TGTGCCAGCAGTCGTTCGAACACGGCGTCTAATTCACCCCTCCACTTT. It is translated as CASSRSNTASNSPLHF.

This clone was recorded once. J is TRBJ1-1 and V is TRBV23-1; D call uncertain. TRBV23-1 is filed as an ORF, its function uncertain. Trimming removed 6 bases at V and 0 bases at J, with 17 bases between. This CDR3 is 16 amino acids long. The CDR3 protein is CASSLDGSIMNTEAFF. The CDR3 coding sequence is TGCGCCAGCAGCCTCGACGGCAGCATAATGAACACTGAAGCTTTCTTT.

CDR3 DNA sequence: TGTGCCAGCAGTCCGGACAGGAGCTCCTACGAGCAGTACTTC. It encodes CASSPDRSSYEQYF. The genes are TRBV6-8 and TRBJ2-7; 7 bases are shared with TRBD1. This CDR3 region has 14 residues. The germline V gene encodes CDR1 MNHGY and CDR2 SAAAGT. The V segment lost 5 bases and the J segment 0 bases; nucleotides outside the gene matches: 4.

The genes are TRBV29-1 and TRBJ1-2; 10 bases map to TRBD1. V lost 4 bases, J lost 4 bases, and 9 bases stayed unmatched. This CDR3 contains 15 residues. Germline V gene data show CDR1 as SQVTM and CDR2 as ANQGSEA. CDR3: CSVAQGTGVIYGYTF. The DNA of the CDR3 is TGCAGCGTTGCGCAAGGGACAGGGGTAATCTATGGCTACACCTTC.

The J gene is TRBJ2-2, the V gene TRBV5-1; tentatively, D is TRBD1 (6 bases). Deletions cut 4 bases from V and 0 bases from J, with 10 bases between. Germline lookup yields CDR1 SGHRS and CDR2 YFSETQ. The CDR3 contains 15 residues. In nucleotides, the CDR3 is TGCGCCAGCAGCCGCGGACAGTCGAACACCGGGGAGCTGTTTTTT. This codes for CASSRGQSNTGELFF.

The chain is built from TRBV5-1 and TRBJ2-1; 10 positions match TRBD2. From germline, CDR1 is SGHRS and CDR2 YFSETQ. Unmatched junction bases numbered 8, after V lost 4 bases and J lost 7 bases. CDR3 size: 15 residues. The CDR3: CASSPTSGIRNEQFF. In nucleotides, the CDR3 is TGCGCCAGCAGCCCAACTAGCGGGATTAGAAATGAGCAGTTCTTC.

The V call is TRBV18, the J call TRBJ2-1; 13 bases map to TRBD2. The germline V gene has CDR1 KGHSH and CDR2 LQKENI. The CDR3 length is 16 residues. Trimming at V came to 6 bases and at J to 7 bases, leaving 9 bases not matched to a gene. The CDR3 sequence is CASSRGTSGAPNEQFF. DNA of the CDR3: TGTGCCAGCTCTCGAGGGACTAGCGGGGCCCCAAATGAGCAGTTCTTC.